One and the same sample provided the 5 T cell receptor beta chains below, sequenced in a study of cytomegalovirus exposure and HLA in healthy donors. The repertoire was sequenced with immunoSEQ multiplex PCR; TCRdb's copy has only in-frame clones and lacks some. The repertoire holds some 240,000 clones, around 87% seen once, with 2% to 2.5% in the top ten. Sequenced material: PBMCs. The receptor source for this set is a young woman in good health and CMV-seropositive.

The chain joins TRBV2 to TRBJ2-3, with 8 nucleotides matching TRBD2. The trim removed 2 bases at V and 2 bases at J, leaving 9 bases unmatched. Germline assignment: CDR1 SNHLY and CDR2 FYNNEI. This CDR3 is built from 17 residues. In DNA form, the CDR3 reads TGTGCCAGCAGTGAATCTGTAATAGCGGGGTCCACAGATACGCAGTATTTT. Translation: CASSESVIAGSTDTQYF.

The CDR3: CASSEARSSTDTQYF. The CDR3 nucleotides are TGTGCCAGCAGTGAGGCCAGATCTAGCACAGATACGCAGTATTTT. This rearrangement joins TRBV2 to TRBJ2-3, with no clear D. V was cut by 3 bases and J by 0 bases, with 10 bases left in between. Germline lookup yields CDR1 SNHLY and CDR2 FYNNEI. This CDR3 is built from 15 residues.

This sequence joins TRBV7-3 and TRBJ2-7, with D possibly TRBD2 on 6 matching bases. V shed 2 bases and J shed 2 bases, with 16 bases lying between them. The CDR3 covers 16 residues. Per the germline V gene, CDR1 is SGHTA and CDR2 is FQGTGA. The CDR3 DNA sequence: TGTGCCAGCAGCTTAGGCCCGCTAGCGTTCGCCTACGAGCAGTACTTC. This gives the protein CASSLGPLAFAYEQYF.

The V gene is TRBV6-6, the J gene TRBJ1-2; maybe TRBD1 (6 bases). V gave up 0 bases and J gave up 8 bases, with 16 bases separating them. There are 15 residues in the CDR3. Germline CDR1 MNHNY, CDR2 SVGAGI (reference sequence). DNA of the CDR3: TGTGCCAGCAGTTACTCGACAGGAGAGCCAAGAGGCTACACCTTC. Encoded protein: CASSYSTGEPRGYTF.

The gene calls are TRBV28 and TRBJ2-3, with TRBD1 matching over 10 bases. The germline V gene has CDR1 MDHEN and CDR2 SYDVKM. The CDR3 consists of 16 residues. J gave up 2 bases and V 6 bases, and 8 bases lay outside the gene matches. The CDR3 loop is CASSPRQGALTDTQYF. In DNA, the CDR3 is TGTGCCAGCAGCCCTAGACAGGGGGCCCTCACAGATACGCAGTATTTT.